The 10 T cell receptor beta chains below were found in one sample sequenced in a study of CD8+ T cells in alopecia areata. Reverse transcribed after extraction, RNA yielded cDNA as the sequencing template. Repertoires were generated with immunoSEQ multiplex PCR, while TCRdb's copy carries only in-frame clones and drops some. Here the sample spans roughly 180,000 clones, 50% to 65% being singletons. Treatment noted: oral pan-JAK inhibitor, 5-10 mg twice daily. This specimen consisted of CD8+ T cells sorted from blood, obtained at week 24, from a patient treated with tofacitinib. These receptors came from a human donor with alopecia areata.

This chain links TRBV28 with TRBJ2-1; the match to TRBD2 covers 7 bases. The junction had 7 bases not matched to a gene; V was cut back by 1 base and J by 4 bases. CDR1 is MDHEN, CDR2 SYDVKM, per germline. The CDR3 length is 16 residues. CDR3: CASSLLIGREYNEQFF. As DNA, the CDR3 is TGTGCCAGCAGTTTATTGATAGGGAGGGAGTACAATGAGCAGTTCTTC.

The chain recombines TRBV7-9 with TRBJ1-1; TRBD1 is a possible D gene (5 bases). CDR1 SEHNR and CDR2 FQNEAQ come from the germline V gene (reference sequence). The CDR3 loop spans 15 amino acids. Trimming pared 5 bases from V and 1 base from J, leaving 14 bases between. The CDR3 DNA sequence: TGTGCCAGCAGCCCCTCCGGGACGGAGAACACTGAAGCTTTCTTT. Amino acids: CASSPSGTENTEAFF.

The chain is built from TRBV9 and TRBJ2-7; D call uncertain. V lost 0 bases and J lost 2, with 9 bases in between. CDR3 length: 14 residues. Germline CDR1 and CDR2: SGDLS and YYNGEE. In DNA form, the CDR3 reads TGTGCCAGCAGCGTAGAGGGCGGCACCTACGAGCAGTACTTC. Protein product: CASSVEGGTYEQYF.

Worth noting for this clone: Other nucleotide sequences in the sample specify the same CDR3. The chain carries TRBV5-1 and TRBJ2-7; no reliable D call. Trimming removed 0 bases at V and 5 bases at J, with 3 bases between. The germline V gene has CDR1 SGHRS and CDR2 YFSETQ. This CDR3 region has 11 residues. CDR3 region: CASSLGNEQYF. Written as DNA, the CDR3 is TGCGCCAGCAGCTTGGGTAACGAGCAGTACTTC.

This rearrangement joins TRBV27 to TRBJ2-5; 9 bases line up with TRBD1. Germline V gene lookup returns CDR1 MNHEY and CDR2 SMNVEV (reference sequence). The CDR3 covers 14 residues. V gave up 2 bases and J gave up 5 bases; unmatched junction bases: 3. This CDR3 reads CASSLMGQGETQYF. The CDR3 region has the DNA TGTGCCAGCAGTTTAATGGGACAGGGTGAGACCCAGTACTTC.

This chain connects TRBV6-5 to TRBJ1-4; the D gene is possibly TRBD1 (6 bases). The CDR3 contains 14 residues. CDR1 is MNHEY, CDR2 SVGAGI, per germline. The ends were cut back, 4 bases at V and 7 bases at J, with 13 bases in the middle. As DNA, the CDR3 is TGTGCCAGCAGTTGGGGGCCCGGGAGTGAAAAACTGTTTTTT. This translates into CASSWGPGSEKLFF.

This clone appeared a few times. The chain uses TRBV27 and TRBJ2-7, with 9 bases fitting TRBD2. CDR1 and CDR2 from the germline V gene are MNHEY and SMNVEV (reference sequence). The CDR3 length is 18 residues. V was pared by 0 bases and J by 0 bases, with 9 bases of the junction left unmatched. The DNA of the CDR3 is TGTGCCAGCAGTTTATCTTATGCGGGAGGGGATTACTCCTACGAGCAGTACTTC. Amino acid sequence: CASSLSYAGGDYSYEQYF.

In regard to this clone: The sample has other DNA sequences that encode this CDR3 too. The gene calls are TRBV7-8 and TRBJ1-1, with 9 bases lining up with TRBD1. The CDR3 length is 15 residues. Germline CDR1 SGHVS, CDR2 FQNEAQ. The V segment lost 4 bases and the J segment 5 bases; nucleotides outside the gene matches: 8. This CDR3 reads CASSSPGQGGTEAFF. CDR3 sequence (DNA): TGTGCCAGCAGCTCCCCGGGACAGGGAGGAACTGAAGCTTTCTTT. The variable domain in full, with the rest retrieved from reference TRBV7-8 and TRBJ1-1, is GAGVSQSPRYKVAKRGQDVALRCDPISGHVSLFWYQQALGQGPEFLTYFQNEAQLDKSGLPSDRFFAERPEGSVSTLKIQRTQQEDSAVYLCASSSPGQGGTEAFFGQGTRLTVV.

The chain employs TRBV4-3 and TRBJ1-1, with D possibly being TRBD1 (5 bases). The V end lost 1 base, the J end lost 8 bases, and 11 bases lay between the germline ends. The germline V gene has CDR1 LGHNA and CDR2 YSLEER. The CDR3 runs to 13 residues. CDR3 DNA: TGCGCCAGCAGCCAAGGGCAGGGCCGAGAAGCTTTCTTT. The encoded protein is CASSQGQGREAFF.

The rearrangement joins TRBV6-5 to TRBJ2-3, with a weak D call TRBD1 (6 bases). Trimming pared 4 bases from V and 0 bases from J, leaving 14 bases between. Germline CDR1 reads MNHEY; CDR2 reads SVGAGI. The CDR3 sequence is 16 residues long. CDR3 protein: CASSWSGQSSTDTQYF. Here the CDR3 DNA reads TGTGCCAGCAGTTGGTCCGGACAGTCTAGCACAGATACGCAGTATTTT.